Reported below is one T cell receptor beta chain. In the authors' workflow: Nucleated cell counts were estimated from reference gene primer amplification. Using immunoSEQ multiplex PCR, the repertoire was profiled, and TCRdb retains in-frame clones only, with some absent. V and J calls and clone size are those listed in that table; D and trimming were worked out from the DNA. Among about 250,000 clones listed, roughly 85% were seen once. This CDR3 contains 10 residues. This sample is part of a study of blood T cell repertoires in COVID-19. For the study at large: Both acute and convalescent COVID-19 samples were obtained from the United States, Italy and Spain. T cells, B-cell-depleted T cells, or PBMCs provided the cDNA or gDNA that served as material.

The clonotype was recovered from a man aged 50-60 years with active or convalescent COVID-19. Source material: peripheral blood. The rearrangement links TRBV21-1 to TRBJ2-7; TRBD1, the table's D call, was not compared with the DNA. TRBV21-1 is described as a pseudogene. The CDR3 DNA reads as TGTGCCAGCAGTAAAAGGGGCGGCAGCTTC. Encoded protein: CASSKRGGSF.